This TCR beta chain was profiled in a study of CD8 T cells in Susac syndrome. Whole-study results and caveats: The relatively small number of individuals in the TCR sequencing and HLA analysis was acknowledged by the study.

Losses at the gene ends were 7 bases for V and 2 bases for J; bases not matched to a gene: 4. Germline-derived CDR1 and CDR2 are MNHEY and SVGAGI. This CDR3 has 14 residues. TCR beta sequencing covered blood CD8+ and CD4+ T cells. TEMRA cells underwent FACS enrichment and CD8+ and CD4+ T cells underwent negative isolation. RNA in amounts of 0.5 to 1 ug was reverse transcribed with random hexamers. TCR beta CDR3 was amplified by immunoSEQ multiplex PCR. This amplification extended across 54 Vbeta and 13 Jbeta segments. TCRdb passed the immunoSEQ multiplex PCR reads through MiXCR, listing each CDR3 protein once. The sample contains 150,000 to 180,000 distinct CDR3 sequences, less than 97% of which appear only once. In this sample, this clonotype turned up once. Antigen: not known.

This clonotype originated in a human donor with multiple sclerosis. The sample comprised CD8+ T cells from PBMCs. V usage is TRBV6-5 and J usage is TRBJ1-2; 10 bases line up with TRBD1. The CDR3 region is CASTPGQGNYGYTF. CDR3 DNA: TGTGCCAGCACCCCGGGACAGGGGAACTATGGCTACACCTTC.